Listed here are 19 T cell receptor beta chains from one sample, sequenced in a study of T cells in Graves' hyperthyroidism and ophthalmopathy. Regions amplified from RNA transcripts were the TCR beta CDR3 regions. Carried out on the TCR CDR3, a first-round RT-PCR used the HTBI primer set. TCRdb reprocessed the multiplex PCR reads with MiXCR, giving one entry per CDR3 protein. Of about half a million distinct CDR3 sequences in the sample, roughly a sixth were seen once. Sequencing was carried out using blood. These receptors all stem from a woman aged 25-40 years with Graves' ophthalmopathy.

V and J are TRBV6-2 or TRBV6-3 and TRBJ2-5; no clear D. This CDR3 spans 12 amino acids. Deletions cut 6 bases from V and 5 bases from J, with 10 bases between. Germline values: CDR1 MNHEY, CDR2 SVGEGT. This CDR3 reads CASSRVVETQYF. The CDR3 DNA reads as TGTGCCAGCAGCAGAGTCGTGGAGACCCAGTACTTC.

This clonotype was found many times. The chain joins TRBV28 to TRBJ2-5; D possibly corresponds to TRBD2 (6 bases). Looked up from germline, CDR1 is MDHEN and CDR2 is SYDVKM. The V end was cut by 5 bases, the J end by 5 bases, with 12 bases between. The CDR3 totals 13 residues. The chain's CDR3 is CASSGGTPETQYF. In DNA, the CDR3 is TGTGCCAGCAGTGGCGGGACTCCGGAGACCCAGTACTTC.

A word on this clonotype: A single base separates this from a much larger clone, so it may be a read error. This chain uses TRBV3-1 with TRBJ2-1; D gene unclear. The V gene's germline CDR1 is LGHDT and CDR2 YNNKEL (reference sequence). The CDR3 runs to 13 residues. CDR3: CASGQDMPDEQFF. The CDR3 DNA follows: TGTGCCAGCGGCCAAGATATGCCGGATGAGCAGTTCTTC.

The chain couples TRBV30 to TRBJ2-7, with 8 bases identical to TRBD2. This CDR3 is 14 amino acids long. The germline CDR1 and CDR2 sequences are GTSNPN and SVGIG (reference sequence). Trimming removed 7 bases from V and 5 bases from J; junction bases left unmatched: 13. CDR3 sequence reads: CASLGGSGTHEQYF. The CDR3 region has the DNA TGTGCCTCCCTAGGGGGTAGCGGGACCCACGAGCAGTACTTC.

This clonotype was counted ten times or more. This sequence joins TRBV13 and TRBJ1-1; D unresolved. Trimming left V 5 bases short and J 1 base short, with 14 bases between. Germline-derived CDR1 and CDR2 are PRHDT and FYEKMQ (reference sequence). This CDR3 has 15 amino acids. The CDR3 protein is CASSPPNRPNTEAFF. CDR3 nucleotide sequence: TGTGCCAGCAGCCCCCCCAACAGACCGAACACTGAAGCTTTCTTT.

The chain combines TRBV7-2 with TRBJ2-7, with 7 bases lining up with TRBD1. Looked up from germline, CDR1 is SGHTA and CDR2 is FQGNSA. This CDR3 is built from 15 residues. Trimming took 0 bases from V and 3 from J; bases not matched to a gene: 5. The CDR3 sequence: CASSLAWDRYYEQYF. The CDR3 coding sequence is TGTGCCAGCAGCTTAGCGTGGGACAGATACTACGAGCAGTACTTC.

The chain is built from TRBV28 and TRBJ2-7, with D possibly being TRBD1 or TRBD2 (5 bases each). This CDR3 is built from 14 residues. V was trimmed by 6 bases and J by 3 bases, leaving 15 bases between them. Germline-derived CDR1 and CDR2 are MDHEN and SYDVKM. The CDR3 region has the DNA TGTGCCAGCAGCTCTGGGACGGTCAACTACGAGCAGTACTTC. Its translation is CASSSGTVNYEQYF.

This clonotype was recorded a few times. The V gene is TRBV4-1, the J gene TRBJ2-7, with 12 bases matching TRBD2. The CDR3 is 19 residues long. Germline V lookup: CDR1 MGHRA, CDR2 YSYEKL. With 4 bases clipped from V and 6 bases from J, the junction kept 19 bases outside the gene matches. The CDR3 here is CASSLRTGRELAGGGEQYF. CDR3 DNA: TGCGCCAGCAGCCTACGTACAGGGCGGGAACTAGCGGGAGGAGGCGAGCAGTACTTC.

In DNA form, the CDR3 reads TGTGCCAGCAGTTTTGCGACAGGGCAAAATCAGCCCCAGCATTTT. It specifies CASSFATGQNQPQHF. The chain recombines TRBV27 with TRBJ1-5; 7 nucleotides match TRBD1. The CDR3 is made up of 15 amino acids. Unmatched junction bases numbered 6, after V lost 3 bases and J lost 4 bases. Per germline, CDR1 MNHEY and CDR2 SMNVEV (reference sequence).

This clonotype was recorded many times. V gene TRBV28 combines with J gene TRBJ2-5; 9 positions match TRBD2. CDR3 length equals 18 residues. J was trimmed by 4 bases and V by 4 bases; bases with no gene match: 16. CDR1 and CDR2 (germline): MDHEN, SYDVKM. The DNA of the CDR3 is TGTGCCAGCAGTTCCATATTCCGGCGTAGCGGGAGCGGAGAGACCCAGTACTTC. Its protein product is CASSSIFRRSGSGETQYF.

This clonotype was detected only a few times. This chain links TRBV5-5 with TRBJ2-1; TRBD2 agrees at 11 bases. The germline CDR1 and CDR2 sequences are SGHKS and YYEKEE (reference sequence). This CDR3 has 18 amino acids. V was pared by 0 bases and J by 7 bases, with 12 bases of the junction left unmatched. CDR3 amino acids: CASSLAPLAGGPMNEQFF. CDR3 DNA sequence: TGTGCCAGCAGCTTGGCCCCCCTAGCGGGAGGACCTATGAATGAGCAGTTCTTC.

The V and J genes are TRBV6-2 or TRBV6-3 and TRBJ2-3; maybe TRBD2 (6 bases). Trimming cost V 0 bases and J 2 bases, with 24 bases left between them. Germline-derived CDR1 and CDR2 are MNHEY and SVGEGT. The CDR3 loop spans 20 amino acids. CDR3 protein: CASSYSTLAGSLKDTDTQYF. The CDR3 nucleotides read TGTGCCAGCAGTTACTCGACCTTGGCGGGATCCCTAAAAGACACAGATACGCAGTATTTT.

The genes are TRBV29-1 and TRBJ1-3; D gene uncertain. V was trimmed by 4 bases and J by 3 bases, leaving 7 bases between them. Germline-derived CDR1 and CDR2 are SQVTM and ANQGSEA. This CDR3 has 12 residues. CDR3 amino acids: CSVVALGNTIYF. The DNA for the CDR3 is TGCAGCGTTGTCGCGCTTGGAAACACCATATATTTT.

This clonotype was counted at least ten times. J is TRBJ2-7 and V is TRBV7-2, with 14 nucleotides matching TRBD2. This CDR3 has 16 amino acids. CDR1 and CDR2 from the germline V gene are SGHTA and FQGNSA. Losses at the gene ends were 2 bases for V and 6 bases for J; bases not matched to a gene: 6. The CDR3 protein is CASSLRGLAGGVEQYF. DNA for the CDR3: TGTGCCAGCAGCTTACGAGGACTAGCGGGAGGTGTCGAGCAGTACTTC.

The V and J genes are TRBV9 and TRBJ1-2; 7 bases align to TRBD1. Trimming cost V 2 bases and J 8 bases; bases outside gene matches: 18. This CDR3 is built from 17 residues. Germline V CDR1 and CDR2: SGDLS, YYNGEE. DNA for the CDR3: TGTGCCAGCAGCGTCCCTGATCACAGGGGCGATATCCTCGGCTACACCTTC. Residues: CASSVPDHRGDILGYTF.

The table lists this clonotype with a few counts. The CDR3 sequence: CASRKGSEQFF. The CDR3 coding sequence is TGTGCCAGCAGGAAGGGGAGTGAGCAGTTCTTC. This chain links TRBV6-1 with TRBJ2-1; either TRBD1 or TRBD2 may supply D (5 bases each). The CDR3 totals 11 residues. The V end was cut by 6 bases, the J end by 9 bases, with 9 bases between. CDR1 is MNHNS, CDR2 SASEGT, per germline.

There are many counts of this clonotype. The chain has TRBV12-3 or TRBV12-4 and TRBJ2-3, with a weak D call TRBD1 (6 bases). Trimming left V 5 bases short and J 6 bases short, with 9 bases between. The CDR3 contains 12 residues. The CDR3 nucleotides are TGTGCCAGCAGTATACAGGGCGATACGCAGTATTTT. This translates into CASSIQGDTQYF.

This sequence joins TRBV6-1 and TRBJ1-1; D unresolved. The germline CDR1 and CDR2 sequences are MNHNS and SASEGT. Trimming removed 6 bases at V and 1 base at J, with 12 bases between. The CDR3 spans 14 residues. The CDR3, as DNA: TGTGCCAGCAGACAAGAAGGGAGGAACACTGAAGCTTTCTTT. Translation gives CASRQEGRNTEAFF.

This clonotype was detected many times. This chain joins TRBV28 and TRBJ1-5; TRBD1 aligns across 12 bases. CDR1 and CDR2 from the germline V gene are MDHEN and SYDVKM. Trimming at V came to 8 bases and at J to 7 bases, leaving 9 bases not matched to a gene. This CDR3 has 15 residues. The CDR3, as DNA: TGTGCCAGCTGGGGACAGGGGGCCAGGGAGCAGCCCCAGCATTTT. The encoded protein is CASWGQGAREQPQHF.